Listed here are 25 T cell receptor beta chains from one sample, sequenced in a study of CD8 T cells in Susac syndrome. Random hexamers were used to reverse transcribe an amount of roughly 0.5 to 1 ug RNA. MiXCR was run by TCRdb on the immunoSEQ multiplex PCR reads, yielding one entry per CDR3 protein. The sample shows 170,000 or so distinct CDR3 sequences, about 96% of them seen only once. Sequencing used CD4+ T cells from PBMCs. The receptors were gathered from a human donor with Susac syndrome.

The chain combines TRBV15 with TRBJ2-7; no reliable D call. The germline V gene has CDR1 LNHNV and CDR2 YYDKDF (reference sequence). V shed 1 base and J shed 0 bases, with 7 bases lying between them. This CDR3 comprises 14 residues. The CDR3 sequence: CATSRGVSSYEQYF. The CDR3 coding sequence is TGTGCCACCAGCAGAGGTGTAAGCTCCTACGAGCAGTACTTC.

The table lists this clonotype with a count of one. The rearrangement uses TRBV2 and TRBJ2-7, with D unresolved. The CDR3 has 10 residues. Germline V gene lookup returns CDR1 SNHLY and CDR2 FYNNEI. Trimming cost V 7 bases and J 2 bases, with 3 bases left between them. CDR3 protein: CASTTYEQYF. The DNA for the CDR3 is TGTGCCAGCACGACCTACGAGCAGTACTTC.

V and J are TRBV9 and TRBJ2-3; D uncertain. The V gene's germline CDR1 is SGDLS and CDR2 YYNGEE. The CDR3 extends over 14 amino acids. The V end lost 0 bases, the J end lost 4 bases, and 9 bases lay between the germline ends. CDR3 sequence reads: CASSVDQHPDTQYF. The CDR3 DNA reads TGTGCCAGCAGCGTAGATCAGCATCCAGATACGCAGTATTTT. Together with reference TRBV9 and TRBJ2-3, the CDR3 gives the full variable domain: DSGVTQTPKHLITATGQRVTLRCSPRSGDLSVYWYQQSLDQGLQFLIQYYNGEERAKGNILERFSAQQFPDLHSELNLSSLELGDSALYFCASSVDQHPDTQYFGPGTRLTVL.

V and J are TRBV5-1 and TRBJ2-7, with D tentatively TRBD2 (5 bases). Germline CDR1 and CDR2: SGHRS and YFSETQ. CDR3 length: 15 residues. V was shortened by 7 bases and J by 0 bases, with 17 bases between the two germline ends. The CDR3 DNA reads TGCGCCAGCTTCAGAGCGGCCCCTCTCTCCTACGAGCAGTACGTC. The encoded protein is CASFRAAPLSYEQYV.

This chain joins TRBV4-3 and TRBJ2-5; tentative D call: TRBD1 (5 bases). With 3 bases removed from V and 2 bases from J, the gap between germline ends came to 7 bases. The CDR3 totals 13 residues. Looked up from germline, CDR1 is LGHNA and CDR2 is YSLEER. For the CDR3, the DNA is TGCGCCAGCAGCCACGCAGGGCAAGAGACCCAGTACTTC. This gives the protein CASSHAGQETQYF.

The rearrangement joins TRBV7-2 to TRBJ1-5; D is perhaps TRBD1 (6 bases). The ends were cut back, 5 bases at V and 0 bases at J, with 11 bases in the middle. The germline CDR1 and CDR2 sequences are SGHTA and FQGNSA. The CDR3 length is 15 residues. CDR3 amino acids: CASSLGGVSNQPQHF. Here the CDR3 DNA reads TGTGCCAGCAGCCTAGGGGGGGTTAGCAATCAGCCCCAGCATTTT.

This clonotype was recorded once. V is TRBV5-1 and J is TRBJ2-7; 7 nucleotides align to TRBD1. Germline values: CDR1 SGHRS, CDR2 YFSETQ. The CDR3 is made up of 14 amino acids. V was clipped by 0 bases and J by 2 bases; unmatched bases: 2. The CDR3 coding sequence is TGCGCCAGCAGCTTGGGGACAGGTCCCTACGAGCAGTACTTC. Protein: CASSLGTGPYEQYF. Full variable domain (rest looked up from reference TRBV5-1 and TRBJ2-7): KAGVTQTPRYLIKTRGQQVTLSCSPISGHRSVSWYQQTPGQGLQFLFEYFSETQRNKGNFPGRFSGRQFSNSRSEMNVSTLELGDSALYLCASSLGTGPYEQYFGPGTRLTVT.

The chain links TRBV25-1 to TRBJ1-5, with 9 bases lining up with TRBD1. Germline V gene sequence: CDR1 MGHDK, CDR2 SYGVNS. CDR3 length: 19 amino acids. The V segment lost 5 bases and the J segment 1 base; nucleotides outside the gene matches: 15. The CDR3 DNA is TGTGCCAGCAGTCCCCCGACAGGGGGAGGGTTTGAAAGCAATCAGCCCCAGCATTTT. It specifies CASSPPTGGGFESNQPQHF.

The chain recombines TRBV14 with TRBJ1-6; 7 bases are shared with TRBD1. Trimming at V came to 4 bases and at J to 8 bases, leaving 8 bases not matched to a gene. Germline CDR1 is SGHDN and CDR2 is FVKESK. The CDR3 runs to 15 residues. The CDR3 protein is CASSLRQGKDSPLHF. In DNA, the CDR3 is TGTGCCAGCAGCCTTCGACAGGGCAAGGATTCACCCCTCCACTTT.

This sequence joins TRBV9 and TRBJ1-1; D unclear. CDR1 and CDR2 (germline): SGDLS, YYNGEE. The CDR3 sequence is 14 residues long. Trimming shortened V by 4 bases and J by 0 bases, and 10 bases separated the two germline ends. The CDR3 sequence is CASSTGPLNTEAFF. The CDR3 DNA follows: TGTGCCAGCAGCACCGGGCCGTTGAACACTGAAGCTTTCTTT. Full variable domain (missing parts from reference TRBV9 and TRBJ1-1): DSGVTQTPKHLITATGQRVTLRCSPRSGDLSVYWYQQSLDQGLQFLIQYYNGEERAKGNILERFSAQQFPDLHSELNLSSLELGDSALYFCASSTGPLNTEAFFGQGTRLTVV.

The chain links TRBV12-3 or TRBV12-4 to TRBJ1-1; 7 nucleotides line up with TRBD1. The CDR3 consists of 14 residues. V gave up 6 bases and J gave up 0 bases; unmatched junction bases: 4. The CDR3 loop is CASRRGTVNTEAFF. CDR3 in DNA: TGTGCCAGCAGGAGAGGGACAGTGAACACTGAAGCTTTCTTT.

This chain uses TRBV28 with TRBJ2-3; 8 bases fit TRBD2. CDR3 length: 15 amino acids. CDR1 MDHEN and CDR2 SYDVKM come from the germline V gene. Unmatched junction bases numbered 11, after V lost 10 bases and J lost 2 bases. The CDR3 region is CATGGAGVYTDTQYF. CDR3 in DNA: TGTGCCACCGGAGGAGCGGGAGTATACACAGATACGCAGTATTTT.

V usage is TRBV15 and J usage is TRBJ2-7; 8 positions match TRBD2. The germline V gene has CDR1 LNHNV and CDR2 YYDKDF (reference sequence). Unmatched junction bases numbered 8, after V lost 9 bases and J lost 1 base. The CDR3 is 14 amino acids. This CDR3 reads CATPGGRSSYEQYV. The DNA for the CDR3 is TGTGCCACGCCCGGCGGGAGGTCTTCCTACGAGCAGTACGTC.

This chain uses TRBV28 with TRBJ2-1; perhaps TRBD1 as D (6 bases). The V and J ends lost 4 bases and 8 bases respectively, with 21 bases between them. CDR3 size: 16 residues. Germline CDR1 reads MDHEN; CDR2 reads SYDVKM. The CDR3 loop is CASSSGGQGNGDEQFF. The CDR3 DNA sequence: TGTGCCAGCAGTTCCGGTGGGCAGGGGAATGGGGATGAGCAGTTCTTC.

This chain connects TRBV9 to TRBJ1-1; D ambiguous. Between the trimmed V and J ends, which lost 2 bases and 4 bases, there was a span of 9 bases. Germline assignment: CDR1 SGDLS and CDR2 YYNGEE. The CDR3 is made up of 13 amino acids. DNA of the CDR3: TGTGCCAGCAGCGTTTCGGCAAGCACTGAAGCTTTCTTT. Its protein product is CASSVSASTEAFF.

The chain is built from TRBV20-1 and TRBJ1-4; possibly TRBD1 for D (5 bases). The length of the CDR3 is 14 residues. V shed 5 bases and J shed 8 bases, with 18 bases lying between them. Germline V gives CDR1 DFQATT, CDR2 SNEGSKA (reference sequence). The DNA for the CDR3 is TGCAGTGCTTCCCGGCAGGGTGTGTTGGAAAAACTGTTTTTT. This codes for CSASRQGVLEKLFF.

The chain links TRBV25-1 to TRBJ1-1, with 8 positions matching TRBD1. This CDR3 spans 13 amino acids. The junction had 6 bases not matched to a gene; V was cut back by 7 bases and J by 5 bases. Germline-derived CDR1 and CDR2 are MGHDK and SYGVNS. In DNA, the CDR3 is TGTGCCAGCATGCGGACAGGGAGGACTGAAGCTTTCTTT. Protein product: CASMRTGRTEAFF.

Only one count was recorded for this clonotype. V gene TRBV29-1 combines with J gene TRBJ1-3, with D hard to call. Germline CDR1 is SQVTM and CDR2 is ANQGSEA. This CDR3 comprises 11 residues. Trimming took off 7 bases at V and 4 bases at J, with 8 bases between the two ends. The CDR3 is CSALGGNTIYF. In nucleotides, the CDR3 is TGCAGCGCTCTCGGGGGAAACACCATATATTTT.

CDR3 DNA sequence: TGTGCCAGCAGTTTAAGCGGGACAGGGGACTATGGCTACACCTTC. This encodes CASSLSGTGDYGYTF. The gene calls are TRBV12-3 or TRBV12-4 and TRBJ1-2, with 10 bases identical to TRBD1. Trimming at V came to 2 bases and at J to 3 bases, leaving 3 bases not matched to a gene. CDR3 size: 15 residues.

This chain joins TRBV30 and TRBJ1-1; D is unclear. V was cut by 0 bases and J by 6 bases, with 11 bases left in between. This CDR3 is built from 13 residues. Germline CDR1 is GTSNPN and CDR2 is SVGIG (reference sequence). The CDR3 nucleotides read TGTGCCTGGAGTGTACGCAGGCGAGCTGAAGCTTTCTTT. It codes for CAWSVRRRAEAFF.

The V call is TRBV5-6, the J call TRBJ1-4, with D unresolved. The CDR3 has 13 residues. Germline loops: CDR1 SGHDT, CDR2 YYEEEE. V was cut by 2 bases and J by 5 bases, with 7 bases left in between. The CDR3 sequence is CASSFPANEKLFF. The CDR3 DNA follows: TGTGCCAGCAGCTTCCCAGCCAATGAAAAACTGTTTTTT.

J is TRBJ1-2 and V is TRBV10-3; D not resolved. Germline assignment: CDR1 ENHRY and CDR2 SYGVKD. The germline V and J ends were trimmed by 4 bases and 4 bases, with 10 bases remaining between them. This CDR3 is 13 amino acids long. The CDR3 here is CAISVEAAYGYTF. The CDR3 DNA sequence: TGTGCCATCAGTGTCGAGGCAGCCTATGGCTACACCTTC.

The CDR3 DNA reads as TGCAGCTCCACAGATTCGAACACTGAAGCTTTCTTT. Translating it yields CSSTDSNTEAFF. The V call is TRBV29-1, the J call TRBJ1-1, with no clear D. The CDR3 extends over 12 amino acids. Germline CDR1 is SQVTM and CDR2 is ANQGSEA. V was cut by 8 bases and J by 1 base, with 11 bases left in between.

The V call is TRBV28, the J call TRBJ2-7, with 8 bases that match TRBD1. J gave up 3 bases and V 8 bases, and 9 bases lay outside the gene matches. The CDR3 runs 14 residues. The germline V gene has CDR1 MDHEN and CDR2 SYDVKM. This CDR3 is CASAPGQDLYEQYV. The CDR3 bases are TGTGCCAGCGCGCCGGGACAGGACCTCTACGAGCAGTACGTC.

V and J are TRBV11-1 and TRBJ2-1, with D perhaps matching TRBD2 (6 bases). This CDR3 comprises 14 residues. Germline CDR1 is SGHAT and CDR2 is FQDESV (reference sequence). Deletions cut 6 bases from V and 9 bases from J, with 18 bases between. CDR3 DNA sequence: TGTGCCAGCAGTCAGCGACTAGGGTCGCGTGAGCAGTTCTTC. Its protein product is CASSQRLGSREQFF.